This T cell receptor (beta chain) was observed in a study of shared T cell receptors in the human thymus. Germline CDR1 is LGHNA and CDR2 is YSLEER. The CDR3 contains 17 residues. V lost 0 bases to trimming and J lost 7 bases; unmatched junction nucleotides: 10. Some clones are missing from TCRdb's copy, which holds only in-frame ones; the method was immunoSEQ multiplex PCR. The table has hundreds of thousands of clones, approximately 83% seen once. This sample was also put to use in a study of human thymus T cells. As reported in that work: Related work found strong thymic repertoire overlap between unrelated individuals.

The chain combines TRBV4-3 with TRBJ2-3; TRBD2 aligns across 10 bases. Sequenced input: thymocytes. This clonotype was sampled from a girl under three years old with a congenital heart defect. Here the CDR3 reads CASSQDGPSGGYYTQYF. The CDR3 DNA sequence: TGCGCCAGCAGCCAAGATGGTCCTAGCGGGGGTTATTATACGCAGTATTTT.